The next 30 T cell receptor beta chains were all read from a single sample in a study of T cell changes during pregnancy in multiple sclerosis. Sequenced by immunoSEQ multiplex PCR; TCRdb stores in-frame clones only, minus some. The sample contains tens of thousands of clones, around 94% of which appear only once. The sample was CD4+ T cells from peripheral blood mononuclear cells, taken before pregnancy. The origin of the receptors is a female donor with multiple sclerosis, enrolled in a pregnancy study.

In this sample, this clone turned up once. The rearrangement joins TRBV21-1 to TRBJ2-2; TRBD1 was called by the table and not checked on the DNA. TRBV21-1 is described as a pseudogene. The length of the CDR3 is 15 residues. The CDR3 loop reads CASIGDRVNTGELFF. CDR3 DNA: TGTGCCAGCATCGGCGACAGAGTAAACACCGGGGAGCTGTTTTTT.

The chain recombines TRBV6-1 with TRBJ1-4, with 11 bases aligning to TRBD1. The ends lost 2 bases at V and 0 bases at J; junction bases unmatched: 5. Germline CDR1 reads MNHNS; CDR2 reads SASEGT. The CDR3 contains 18 residues. The CDR3 DNA follows: TGTGCCAGCAGTGAAAGGACAGGGGGCTTCTCAACTAATGAAAAACTGTTTTTT. Protein product: CASSERTGGFSTNEKLFF.

The chain uses TRBV28 and TRBJ2-7; 7 bases are a match to TRBD2. V lost 5 bases to trimming and J lost 6 bases; unmatched junction nucleotides: 16. The CDR3 has 16 residues. The germline CDR1 and CDR2 sequences are MDHEN and SYDVKM. The CDR3 DNA reads TGTGCCAGCAGTAGACGGGGAGGGCCAAATCTGTCCGAGCAGTACTTC. Translating gives CASSRRGGPNLSEQYF.

This clone came up once. This chain uses TRBV5-4 with TRBJ2-3; perhaps TRBD1 as D (5 bases). Germline assignment: CDR1 SGHNT and CDR2 YYREEE (reference sequence). Trimming removed 2 bases at V and 2 bases at J, with 9 bases between. The CDR3 is 14 amino acids. CDR3 DNA: TGTGCCAGCAGCTTAGCAGGGCTCACAGATACGCAGTATTTT. It yields the protein CASSLAGLTDTQYF.

V is TRBV27 and J is TRBJ2-3; TRBD1 is a possible D gene (6 bases). The V end was cut by 2 bases, the J end by 2 bases, with 17 bases between. The CDR3 runs to 17 residues. The germline V gene has CDR1 MNHEY and CDR2 SMNVEV (reference sequence). CDR3 residues: CASSLRGRYPFTDTQYF. The CDR3 coding sequence is TGTGCCAGCAGTTTAAGGGGGAGATACCCCTTCACAGATACGCAGTATTTT.

This chain connects TRBV28 to TRBJ2-7, with D uncertain. Trimming took 5 bases from V and 4 from J, leaving 9 bases between them. CDR3 size: 12 residues. Per germline, CDR1 MDHEN and CDR2 SYDVKM. CDR3 protein: CASSPPLYEQYF. CDR3 coding DNA: TGTGCCAGCAGTCCCCCGTTATACGAGCAGTACTTC.

A remark on this clone: The junction departs from germline at one end; a sequencing error may be responsible. This chain uses TRBV5-4 with TRBJ2-5; 10 bases fit TRBD2. Germline CDR1 and CDR2: SGHNT and YYREEE (reference sequence). CDR3 size: 12 residues. CDR3 nucleotide sequence: TGTGCCAGCAGCTTGGATGGGACTAGCGCGAACTTC. This translates into CASSLDGTSANF.

The V and J genes are TRBV14 and TRBJ1-5; D not resolved. The V and J ends lost 3 bases and 4 bases respectively, with 7 bases between them. Germline assignment: CDR1 SGHDN and CDR2 FVKESK. This CDR3 comprises 13 residues. CDR3 protein: CASSQTGNQPQHF. In DNA form, the CDR3 reads TGTGCCAGCAGCCAGACGGGGAATCAGCCCCAGCATTTT.

The CDR3 spells CASSVTRDRGYEQYF. The CDR3 coding sequence is TGTGCCAGCAGTGTCACCCGGGACAGGGGCTACGAGCAGTACTTC. The rearrangement links TRBV6-4 to TRBJ2-7; 10 nucleotides line up with TRBD1. J lost 3 bases, V lost 4 bases, and 6 bases had no gene match. This CDR3 region has 15 residues. Looked up from germline, CDR1 is MRHNA and CDR2 is SNTAGT.

V gene TRBV2 combines with J gene TRBJ2-5; TRBD2 aligns across 13 bases. Germline CDR1 and CDR2: SNHLY and FYNNEI. The CDR3 has 16 amino acids. Germline trimming cut 6 bases from V and 5 bases from J; bases unmatched to any gene: 9. CDR3 DNA sequence: TGTGCCAGCAGACCGCCGGGACTAGCGGGACGGGAGACCCAGTACTTC. This codes for CASRPPGLAGRETQYF.

This clone was observed once. The rearrangement joins TRBV2 to TRBJ2-1, with no clear D. The CDR3 runs 16 residues. The germline V and J ends were trimmed by 6 bases and 6 bases, with 21 bases remaining between them. From germline, CDR1 is SNHLY and CDR2 FYNNEI. DNA for the CDR3: TGTGCCAGCAGACGCTTGCTAAGCGCAAGAATCAATGAGCAGTTCTTC. This translates into CASRRLLSARINEQFF.

The chain combines TRBV6-6 with TRBJ1-3, with 8 bases identical to TRBD1. Per the germline V gene, CDR1 is MNHNY and CDR2 is SVGAGI (reference sequence). The CDR3 length is 15 residues. Losses at the gene ends were 0 bases for V and 4 bases for J; bases not matched to a gene: 2. The CDR3 region has the DNA TGTGCCAGCAGTTACTCTCAGGGGGCCGGAAACACCATATATTTT. This encodes CASSYSQGAGNTIYF.

This clone occurred once. V is TRBV2 and J is TRBJ2-5; the D gene is possibly TRBD2 (5 bases). The V end lost 10 bases, the J end lost 2 bases, and 8 bases lay between the germline ends. CDR1 is SNHLY and CDR2 is FYNNEI in the germline V gene. This CDR3 has 11 residues. CDR3 loop: CANQRQETQYF. DNA of the CDR3: TGTGCCAACCAGCGGCAAGAGACCCAGTACTTC.

This chain links TRBV11-2 with TRBJ1-2; 10 bases align to TRBD1. Unmatched junction bases numbered 8, after V lost 2 bases and J lost 5 bases. The germline gives CDR1 SGHAT, CDR2 FQNNGV. The CDR3 is 16 amino acids. CDR3 in DNA: TGTGCCAGCAGCTTATCCCTATGGACAGGGGGATATGGCTACACCTTC. As protein: CASSLSLWTGGYGYTF. Drawing the rest from reference TRBV11-2 and TRBJ1-2, the complete variable domain is EAGVAQSPRYKIIEKRQSVAFWCNPISGHATLYWYQQILGQGPKLLIQFQNNGVVDDSQLPKDRFSAERLKGVDSTLKIQPAKLEDSAVYLCASSLSLWTGGYGYTFGSGTRLTVV.

The chain is built from TRBV9 and TRBJ2-5; 13 bases match TRBD2. Germline V gives CDR1 SGDLS, CDR2 YYNGEE. This CDR3 has 14 amino acids. V shed 3 bases, J shed 5 bases, and the junction held 1 base outside the gene matches. The CDR3 here is CASSGLAGGETQYF. DNA for the CDR3: TGTGCCAGCAGCGGACTAGCGGGAGGTGAGACCCAGTACTTC.

The V and J genes are TRBV18 and TRBJ2-5, with 14 positions matching TRBD2. The CDR3 is 16 amino acids. CDR1 and CDR2 (germline): KGHSH, LQKENI. Unmatched junction bases numbered 5, after V lost 3 bases and J lost 5 bases. Written as DNA, the CDR3 is TGTGCCAGCTCACCCGGGACTAGCGGGAGCGTGGAGACCCAGTACTTC. Its protein is CASSPGTSGSVETQYF.

The V and J genes are TRBV7-6 and TRBJ2-7, with 7 nucleotides matching TRBD2. The germline V gene has CDR1 SGHVS and CDR2 FNYEAQ. The CDR3 is made up of 16 amino acids. Losses at the gene ends were 2 bases for V and 2 bases for J; bases not matched to a gene: 9. The CDR3 spells CASSLPSGPSTYEQYF. CDR3 nucleotide sequence: TGTGCCAGCAGCTTACCTAGCGGTCCATCAACCTACGAGCAGTACTTC.

The chain uses TRBV19 and TRBJ2-2; TRBD1 is a possible D gene (6 bases). The length of the CDR3 is 14 residues. V was clipped by 4 bases and J by 6 bases, with 12 bases between them. In germline, CDR1 is LNHDA, CDR2 SQIVND (reference sequence). CDR3 region: CASSTQGMAGELFF. CDR3 DNA sequence: TGTGCCAGTAGTACACAGGGAATGGCCGGGGAGCTGTTTTTT. Looking up the rest from reference TRBV19 and TRBJ2-2 gives the full variable domain: DGGITQSPKYLFRKEGQNVTLSCEQNLNHDAMYWYRQDPGQGLRLIYYSQIVNDFQKGDIAEGYSVSREKKESFPLTVTSAQKNPTAFYLCASSTQGMAGELFFGEGSRLTVL.

This clone was counted a few times. This chain links TRBV7-6 with TRBJ1-5; 8 bases agree with TRBD1. Germline CDR1 reads SGHVS; CDR2 reads FNYEAQ. Trimming took 5 bases from V and 6 from J; bases not matched to a gene: 9. This CDR3 comprises 15 residues. The CDR3, as DNA: TGTGCCAGCAGCACAGGACAGGGAGCCATTCAGCCCCAGCATTTT. Amino acid sequence: CASSTGQGAIQPQHF.

CDR3 bases: TGTGCCAGTAGTAATCAGGGGGCTCGTGAAAAACTGTTTTTT. Amino acids: CASSNQGAREKLFF. The chain recombines TRBV19 with TRBJ1-4; 8 nucleotides agree with TRBD1. The CDR3 runs 14 residues. The V gene end was trimmed by 4 bases and the J gene end by 7 bases; junction bases not matched to a gene: 5. Germline assignment: CDR1 LNHDA and CDR2 SQIVND (reference sequence).

The rearrangement joins TRBV5-1 to TRBJ2-1; D not certain. Germline-derived CDR1 and CDR2 are SGHRS and YFSETQ. The V end lost 1 base, the J end lost 3 bases, and 5 bases lay between the germline ends. This CDR3 comprises 13 residues. Here the CDR3 DNA reads TGCGCCAGCAGCTTGTATAGCTACAATGAGCAGTTCTTC. It specifies CASSLYSYNEQFF.

The table lists this clone with a count of one. The rearrangement links TRBV2 to TRBJ2-6, with 11 bases fitting TRBD1. V shed 2 bases, J shed 1 base, and the junction held 10 bases outside the gene matches. The CDR3 spans 20 residues. Germline lookup yields CDR1 SNHLY and CDR2 FYNNEI. The CDR3 region has the DNA TGTGCCAGCAGTGAATCAGGACAGGGGGCTCTGGGGTCTGGGGCCAACGTCCTGACTTTC. This sequence encodes CASSESGQGALGSGANVLTF.

V is TRBV19 and J is TRBJ1-6, with 10 bases matching TRBD1. Unmatched junction bases numbered 10, after V lost 3 bases and J lost 8 bases. CDR3 length: 17 residues. The germline gives CDR1 LNHDA, CDR2 SQIVND (reference sequence). The CDR3, as DNA: TGTGCCAGTAGTATCTTCACCCGGGACAGGGGTTATTCACCCCTCCACTTT. It is translated as CASSIFTRDRGYSPLHF.

The chain employs TRBV7-3 and TRBJ2-3, with D uncertain. The V gene's germline CDR1 is SGHTA and CDR2 FQGTGA. V was clipped by 2 bases and J by 3 bases, with 6 bases between them. The CDR3 covers 13 residues. CDR3 region: CASSLFATDTQYF. The CDR3 DNA sequence: TGTGCCAGCAGCTTATTTGCGACAGATACGCAGTATTTT.

The rearrangement uses TRBV21-1 and TRBJ2-2; the D call of TRBD1 is as the table states it, not checked on the DNA. TRBV21-1 is reported as a pseudogene. The CDR3 loop spans 16 amino acids. The DNA for the CDR3 is TGTGCCAGCAGCAGACAGGACAGGACAAACACCGGGGAGCTGTTTTTT. Residues: CASSRQDRTNTGELFF.

This clone appeared once. The chain carries TRBV7-6 and TRBJ2-3; 14 bases are a match to TRBD2. Looked up from germline, CDR1 is SGHVS and CDR2 is FNYEAQ. The V gene end was trimmed by 5 bases and the J gene end by 2 bases; junction bases not matched to a gene: 9. The CDR3 spans 18 residues. CDR3: CASSPGLAGGSHTDTQYF. CDR3 DNA: TGTGCCAGCAGCCCCGGACTAGCGGGAGGTTCCCACACAGATACGCAGTATTTT. Drawing the rest from reference TRBV7-6 and TRBJ2-3, the complete variable domain is GAGVSQSPRYKVTKRGQDVALRCDPISGHVSLYWYRQALGQGPEFLTYFNYEAQQDKSGLPNDRFSAERPEGSISTLTIQRTEQRDSAMYRCASSPGLAGGSHTDTQYFGPGTRLTVL.

This clone has only one observation. The chain couples TRBV25-1 to TRBJ2-1; possibly TRBD1 for D (5 bases). Germline V gene data show CDR1 as MGHDK and CDR2 as SYGVNS. The ends were cut back, 1 base at V and 1 base at J, with 8 bases in the middle. This CDR3 contains 15 residues. CDR3 sequence reads: CASSEFRASYNEQFF. CDR3 bases: TGTGCCAGCAGTGAATTCAGGGCTTCCTACAATGAGCAGTTCTTC.

The V and J genes are TRBV4-2 and TRBJ2-7; 8 nucleotides align to TRBD2. In germline, CDR1 is LGHNA, CDR2 YNFKEQ. This CDR3 contains 18 residues. Unmatched junction bases numbered 12, after V lost 0 bases and J lost 2 bases. The CDR3 DNA reads as TGTGCCAGCAGCCAAGATAGGCCTACTAGCGGTACTCCCTACGAGCAGTACTTC. This translates into CASSQDRPTSGTPYEQYF.

This clone has just a few counts. This chain joins TRBV28 and TRBJ1-1; D perhaps matches TRBD1 (6 bases). CDR3 length equals 15 residues. Per germline, CDR1 MDHEN and CDR2 SYDVKM. V was shortened by 3 bases and J by 7 bases, with 18 bases between the two germline ends. Here the CDR3 DNA reads TGTGCCAGCAGTTTGGTCGGGACAAGAGACTTTGAAGCTTTCTTT. It encodes CASSLVGTRDFEAFF.

The chain is built from TRBV11-2 and TRBJ1-1, with D tentatively TRBD1 (5 bases). V gave up 4 bases and J gave up 1 base, with 7 bases separating them. Per the germline V gene, CDR1 is SGHAT and CDR2 is FQNNGV. This CDR3 is 13 amino acids long. CDR3 residues: CASSWGGNTEAFF. In DNA, the CDR3 is TGTGCCAGCAGCTGGGGGGGGAACACTGAAGCTTTCTTT.